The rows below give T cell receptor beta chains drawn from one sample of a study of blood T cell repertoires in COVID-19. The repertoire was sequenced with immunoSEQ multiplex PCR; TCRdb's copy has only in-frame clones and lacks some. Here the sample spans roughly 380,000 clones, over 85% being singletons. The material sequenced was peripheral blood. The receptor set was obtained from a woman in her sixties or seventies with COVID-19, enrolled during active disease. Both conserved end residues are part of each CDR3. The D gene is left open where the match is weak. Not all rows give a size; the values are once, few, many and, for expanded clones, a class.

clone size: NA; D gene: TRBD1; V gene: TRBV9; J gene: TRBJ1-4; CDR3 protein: CASSVGQGATNEKLFF; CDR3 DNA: TGTGCCAGCAGCGTGGGACAGGGGGCAACTAATGAAAAACTGTTTTTT
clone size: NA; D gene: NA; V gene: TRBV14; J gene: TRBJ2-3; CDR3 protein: CASSRDWTDTQYF; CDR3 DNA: TGTGCCAGCAGCCGGGACTGGACGGATACGCAGTATTTT
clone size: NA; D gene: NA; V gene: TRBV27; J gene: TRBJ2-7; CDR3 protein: CASTPSLASRHYEQYF; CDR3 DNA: TGTGCCAGCACCCCATCCCTCGCGTCGAGACATTACGAGCAGTACTTC
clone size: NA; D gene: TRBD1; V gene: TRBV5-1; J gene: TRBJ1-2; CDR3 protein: CASSLNEGQPLYGYTF; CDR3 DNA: TGCGCCAGCAGCTTGAATGAGGGACAGCCCCTCTATGGCTACACCTTC
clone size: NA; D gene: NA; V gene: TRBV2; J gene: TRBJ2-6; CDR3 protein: CASSEAGGSGANVLTF; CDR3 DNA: TGTGCCAGCAGTGAAGCAGGGGGCTCTGGGGCCAACGTCCTGACTTTC
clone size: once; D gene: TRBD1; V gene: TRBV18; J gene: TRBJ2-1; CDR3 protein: CASSPLTGGVINEQFF; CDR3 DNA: TGTGCCAGCTCACCACTTACAGGGGGAGTTATAAATGAGCAGTTCTTC
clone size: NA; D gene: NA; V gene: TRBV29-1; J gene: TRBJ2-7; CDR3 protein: CSVSSGVHNDEQYF; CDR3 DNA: TGCAGCGTGTCTTCGGGGGTGCATAATGACGAGCAGTACTTC
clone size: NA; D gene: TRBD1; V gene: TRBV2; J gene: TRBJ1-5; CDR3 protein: CAGTLDRGNQPQHF; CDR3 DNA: TGTGCCGGAACTTTAGACAGGGGCAATCAGCCCCAGCATTTT
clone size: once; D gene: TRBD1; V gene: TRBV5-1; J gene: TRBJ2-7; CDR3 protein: CASSSGQRSYEQYF; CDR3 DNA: TGCGCCAGCAGCTCGGGACAGCGCTCCTACGAGCAGTACTTC
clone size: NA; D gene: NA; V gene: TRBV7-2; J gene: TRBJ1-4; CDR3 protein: CASRRWGRLNEKLFF; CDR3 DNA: TGTGCCAGCAGGAGGTGGGGCCGACTGAATGAAAAACTGTTTTTT
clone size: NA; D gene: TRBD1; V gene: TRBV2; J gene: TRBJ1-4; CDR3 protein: CASNPTGLNEKLFF; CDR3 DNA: TGTGCCAGCAACCCGACAGGGCTTAATGAAAAACTGTTTTTT
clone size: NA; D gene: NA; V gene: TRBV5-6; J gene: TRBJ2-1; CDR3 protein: CASSHLRGSYNEQFF; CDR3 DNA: TGTGCCAGCAGCCATCTCCGGGGGTCCTACAATGAGCAGTTCTTC
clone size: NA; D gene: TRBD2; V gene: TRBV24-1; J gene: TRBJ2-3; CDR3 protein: CATSPSGGASRSDTQYF; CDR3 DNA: TGTGCCACCTCACCTAGCGGGGGGGCAAGTCGGTCAGATACGCAGTATTTT
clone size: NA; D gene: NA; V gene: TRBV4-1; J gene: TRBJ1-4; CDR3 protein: CASSQVQTSGEKLFF; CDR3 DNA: TGCGCCAGCAGCCAAGTTCAGACGTCGGGTGAAAAACTGTTTTTT
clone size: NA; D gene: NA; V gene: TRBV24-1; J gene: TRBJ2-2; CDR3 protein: CATSDRRSPRTTGELFF; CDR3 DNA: TGTGCCACCAGTGACAGGAGGTCTCCGCGGACTACCGGGGAGCTGTTTTTT
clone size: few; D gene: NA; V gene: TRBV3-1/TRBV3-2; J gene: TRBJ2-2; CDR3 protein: CASSPRASLAGELFF; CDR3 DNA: TGTGCCAGCAGCCCCCGAGCTAGCCTAGCCGGGGAGCTGTTTTTT
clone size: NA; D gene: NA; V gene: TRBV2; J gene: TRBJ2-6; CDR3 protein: CASSAGGGKWANVLTF; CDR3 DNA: TGTGCCAGCAGCGCCGGTGGGGGGAAGTGGGCCAACGTCCTGACTTTC
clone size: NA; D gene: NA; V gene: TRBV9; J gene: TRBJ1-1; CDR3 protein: CASSPHEGRTEAFF; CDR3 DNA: TGTGCCAGCAGCCCCCACGAGGGTAGAACTGAAGCTTTCTTT
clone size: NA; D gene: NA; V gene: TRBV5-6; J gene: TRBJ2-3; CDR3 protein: CASSLAVTDTQYF; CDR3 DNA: TGTGCCAGCAGCTTGGCCGTCACAGATACGCAGTATTTT
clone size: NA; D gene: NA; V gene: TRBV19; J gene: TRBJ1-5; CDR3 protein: CASSIGGRSNQPQHF; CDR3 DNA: TGTGCCAGTAGTATAGGTGGCAGAAGCAATCAGCCCCAGCATTTT
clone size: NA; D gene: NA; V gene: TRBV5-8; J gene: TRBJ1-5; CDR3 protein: CASSLEGLGGRPQHF; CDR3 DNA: TGTGCCAGCAGCTTGGAGGGGTTGGGAGGCAGGCCCCAGCATTTT
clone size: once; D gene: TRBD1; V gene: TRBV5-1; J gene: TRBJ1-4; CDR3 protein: CASSLTGGSEKLFF; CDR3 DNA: TGCGCCAGCAGCCTAACAGGGGGCAGTGAAAAACTGTTTTTT
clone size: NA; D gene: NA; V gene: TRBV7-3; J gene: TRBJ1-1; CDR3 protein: CASSLLGTEAFF; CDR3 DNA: TGTGCCAGCAGCTTACTCGGGACTGAAGCTTTCTTT
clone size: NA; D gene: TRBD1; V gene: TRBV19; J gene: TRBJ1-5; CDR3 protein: CASSTRDRHSNQPQHF; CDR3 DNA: TGTGCCAGTAGTACCCGGGACAGACATAGCAATCAGCCCCAGCATTTT
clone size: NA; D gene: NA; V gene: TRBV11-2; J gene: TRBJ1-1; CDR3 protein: CASSGGQLNTEAFF; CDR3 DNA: TGTGCCAGCAGCGGAGGACAGTTGAACACTGAAGCTTTCTTT
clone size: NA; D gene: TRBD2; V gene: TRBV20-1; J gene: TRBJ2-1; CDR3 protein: CSASAASGVLGNEQFF; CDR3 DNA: TGCAGTGCTAGTGCCGCTAGCGGGGTATTGGGGAATGAGCAGTTCTTC
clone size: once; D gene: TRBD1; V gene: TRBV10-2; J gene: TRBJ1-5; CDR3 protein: CASSPGTGVGNQPQHF; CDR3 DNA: TGCGCCAGCAGTCCCGGGACAGGGGTAGGCAATCAGCCCCAGCATTTT
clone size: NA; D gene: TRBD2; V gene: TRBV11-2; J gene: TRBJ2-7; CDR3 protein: CASSLERGLAGPSYEQYF; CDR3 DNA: TGTGCCAGCAGCTTAGAGAGAGGGCTAGCGGGTCCCTCCTACGAGCAGTACTTC
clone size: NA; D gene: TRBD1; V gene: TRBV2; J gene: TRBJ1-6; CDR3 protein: CASTATGVRSPLHF; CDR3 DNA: TGTGCCAGCACCGCGACAGGGGTACGTTCACCCCTCCACTTT
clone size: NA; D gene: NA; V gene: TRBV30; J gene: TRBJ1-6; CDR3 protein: CAWSVQGGSSPLHF; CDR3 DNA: TGTGCCTGGAGTGTACAAGGCGGTAGTTCACCCCTCCACTTT
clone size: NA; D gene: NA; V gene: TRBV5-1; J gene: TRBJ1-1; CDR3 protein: CASSPLGVNTEAFF; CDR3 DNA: TGCGCCAGCAGCCCCCTGGGCGTGAACACTGAAGCTTTCTTT
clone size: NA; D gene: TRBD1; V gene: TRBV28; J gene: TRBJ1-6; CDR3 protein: CASSSGTGSYNSPLHF; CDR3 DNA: TGTGCCAGCAGTTCCGGGACAGGGTCTTATAATTCACCCCTCCACTTT
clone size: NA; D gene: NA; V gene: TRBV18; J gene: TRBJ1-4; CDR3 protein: CASSETITQGRNEKLFF; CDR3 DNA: TGTGCCAGCTCAGAAACCATCACACAGGGAAGAAATGAAAAACTGTTTTTT
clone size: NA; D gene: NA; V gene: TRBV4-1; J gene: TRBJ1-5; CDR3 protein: CASSQDQTGFSNQPQHF; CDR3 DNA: TGCGCCAGCAGCCAAGATCAAACAGGGTTCAGCAATCAGCCCCAGCATTTT
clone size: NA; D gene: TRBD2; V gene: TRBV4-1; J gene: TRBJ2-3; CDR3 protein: CASSQPSGGGTDTQYF; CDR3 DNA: TGCGCCAGCAGCCAACCAAGCGGGGGGGGCACAGATACGCAGTATTTT
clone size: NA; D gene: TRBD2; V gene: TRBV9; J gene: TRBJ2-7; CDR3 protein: CASSSLAGGRYEQYF; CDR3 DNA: TGTGCCAGCAGCTCCCTCGCGGGGGGCCGCTACGAGCAGTACTTC
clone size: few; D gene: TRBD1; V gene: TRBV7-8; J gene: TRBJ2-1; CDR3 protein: CASSIDRGGNEQFF; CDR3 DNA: TGTGCCAGCAGTATCGACAGGGGTGGGAATGAGCAGTTCTTC
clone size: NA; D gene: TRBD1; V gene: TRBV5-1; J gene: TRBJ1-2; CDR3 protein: CASSFPTQGGYGYTF; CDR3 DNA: TGCGCCAGCAGCTTCCCTACCCAGGGGGGCTATGGCTACACCTTC
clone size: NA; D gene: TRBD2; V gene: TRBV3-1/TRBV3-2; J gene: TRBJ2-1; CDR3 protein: CASSLYSGGSYNEQFF; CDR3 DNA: TGTGCCAGCAGCCTCTATAGCGGGGGCTCCTACAATGAGCAGTTCTTC
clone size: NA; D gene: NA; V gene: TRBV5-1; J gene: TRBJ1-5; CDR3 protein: CASSLTGPQGFLGQPQHF; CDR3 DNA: TGCGCCAGCAGCTTAACCGGGCCGCAGGGATTCCTCGGTCAGCCCCAGCATTTT
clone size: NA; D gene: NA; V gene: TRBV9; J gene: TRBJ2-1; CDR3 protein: CASSVGQQTYNEQFF; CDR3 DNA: TGTGCCAGCAGCGTAGGTCAACAGACCTACAATGAGCAGTTCTTC
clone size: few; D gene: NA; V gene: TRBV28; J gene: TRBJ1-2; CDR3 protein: CASNHRAYGYTF; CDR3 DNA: TGTGCCAGCAATCACAGGGCTTATGGCTACACCTTC
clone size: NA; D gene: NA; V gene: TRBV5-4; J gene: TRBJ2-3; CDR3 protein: CASSLGSLGGTDTQYF; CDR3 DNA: TGTGCCAGCAGCTTGGGGTCCCTAGGAGGCACAGATACGCAGTATTTT
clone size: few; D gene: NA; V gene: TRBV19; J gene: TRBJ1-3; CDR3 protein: CASSTGLFLGNTIYF; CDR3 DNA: TGTGCCAGTAGTACCGGACTTTTCCTCGGAAACACCATATATTTT
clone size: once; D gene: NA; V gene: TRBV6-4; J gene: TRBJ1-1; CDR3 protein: CASSGQPNTEAFF; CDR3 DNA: TGTGCCAGCAGCGGACAGCCCAACACTGAAGCTTTCTTT
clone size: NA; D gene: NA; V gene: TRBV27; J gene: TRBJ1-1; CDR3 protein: CASSPRGGGKGTEAFF; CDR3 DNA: TGTGCCAGCAGTCCAAGGGGGGGAGGGAAGGGCACTGAAGCTTTCTTT